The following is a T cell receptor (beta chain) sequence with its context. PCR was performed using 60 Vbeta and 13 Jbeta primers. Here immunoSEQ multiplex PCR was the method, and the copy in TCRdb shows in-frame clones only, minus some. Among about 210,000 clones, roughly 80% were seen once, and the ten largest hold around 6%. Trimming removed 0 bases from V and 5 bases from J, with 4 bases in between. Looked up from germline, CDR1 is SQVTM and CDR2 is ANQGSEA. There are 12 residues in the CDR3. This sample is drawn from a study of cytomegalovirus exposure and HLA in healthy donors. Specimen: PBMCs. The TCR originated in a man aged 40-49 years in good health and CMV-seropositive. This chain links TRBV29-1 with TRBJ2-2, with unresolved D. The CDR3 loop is CSVEEQTGELFF. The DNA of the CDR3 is TGCAGCGTTGAAGAACAGACCGGGGAGCTGTTTTTT.